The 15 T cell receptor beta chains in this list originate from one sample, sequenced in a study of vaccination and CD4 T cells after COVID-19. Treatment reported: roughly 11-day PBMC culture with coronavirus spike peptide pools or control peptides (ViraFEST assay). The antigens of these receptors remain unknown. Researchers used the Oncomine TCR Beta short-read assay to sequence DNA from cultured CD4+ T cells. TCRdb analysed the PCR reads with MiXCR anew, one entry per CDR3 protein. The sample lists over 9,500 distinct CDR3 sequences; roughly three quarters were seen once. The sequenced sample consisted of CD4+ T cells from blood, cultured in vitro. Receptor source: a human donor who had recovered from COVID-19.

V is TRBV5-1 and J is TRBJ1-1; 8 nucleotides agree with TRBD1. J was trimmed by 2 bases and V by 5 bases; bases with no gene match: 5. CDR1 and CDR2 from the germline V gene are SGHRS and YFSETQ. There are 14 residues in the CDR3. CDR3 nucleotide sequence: TGCGCCAGCAGGGGGACAGGATTTAACACTGAAGCTTTCTTT. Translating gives CASRGTGFNTEAFF.

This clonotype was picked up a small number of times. The CDR3 is CAWSGTTAGNTEAFF. DNA for the CDR3: TGTGCCTGGAGCGGGACAACGGCAGGGAACACTGAAGCTTTCTTT. The chain carries TRBV30 and TRBJ1-1, with a weak D call TRBD1 (6 bases). The germline V and J ends were trimmed by 3 bases and 1 base, with 15 bases remaining between them. The CDR3 is 15 residues long. Germline loops: CDR1 GTSNPN, CDR2 SVGIG (reference sequence).

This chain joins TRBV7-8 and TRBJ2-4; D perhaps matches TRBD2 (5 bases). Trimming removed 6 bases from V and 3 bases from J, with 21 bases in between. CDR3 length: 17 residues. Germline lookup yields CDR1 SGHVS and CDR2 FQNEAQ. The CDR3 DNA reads TGTGCCAGCAGTTCAAACCCCAGTGCAGGAGGCAAAAACATTCAGTACTTC. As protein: CASSSNPSAGGKNIQYF. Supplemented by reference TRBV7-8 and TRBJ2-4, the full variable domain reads GAGVSQSPRYKVAKRGQDVALRCDPISGHVSLFWYQQALGQGPEFLTYFQNEAQLDKSGLPSDRFFAERPEGSVSTLKIQRTQQEDSAVYLCASSSNPSAGGKNIQYFGAGTRLSVL.

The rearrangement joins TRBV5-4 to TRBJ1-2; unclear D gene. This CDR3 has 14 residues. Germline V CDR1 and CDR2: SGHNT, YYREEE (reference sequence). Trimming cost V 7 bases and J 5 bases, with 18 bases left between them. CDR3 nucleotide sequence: TGTGCCAGCGCCCCTATCGGGCGGCTGTATGGCTACACCTTC. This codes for CASAPIGRLYGYTF.

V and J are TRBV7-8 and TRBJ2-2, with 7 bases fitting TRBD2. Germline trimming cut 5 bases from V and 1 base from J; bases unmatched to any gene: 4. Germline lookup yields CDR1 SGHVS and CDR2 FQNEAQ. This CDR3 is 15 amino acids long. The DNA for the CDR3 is TGTGCCAGCAGCCAGGGAGGGGTGAACACCGGGGAGCTGTTTTTT. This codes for CASSQGGVNTGELFF.

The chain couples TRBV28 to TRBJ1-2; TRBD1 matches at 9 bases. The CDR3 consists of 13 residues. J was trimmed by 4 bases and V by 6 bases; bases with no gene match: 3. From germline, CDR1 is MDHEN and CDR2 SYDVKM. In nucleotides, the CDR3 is TGTGCCAGCAGGAGGGGACAGGGCTATGGCTACACCTTC. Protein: CASRRGQGYGYTF.

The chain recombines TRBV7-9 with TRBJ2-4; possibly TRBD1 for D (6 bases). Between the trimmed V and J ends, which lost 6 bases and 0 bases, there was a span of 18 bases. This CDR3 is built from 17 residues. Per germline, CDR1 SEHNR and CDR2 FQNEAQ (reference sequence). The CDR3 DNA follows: TGTGCCAGCAGTTTTCATACAGGGATTCTAGCCAAAAACATTCAGTACTTC. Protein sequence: CASSFHTGILAKNIQYF.

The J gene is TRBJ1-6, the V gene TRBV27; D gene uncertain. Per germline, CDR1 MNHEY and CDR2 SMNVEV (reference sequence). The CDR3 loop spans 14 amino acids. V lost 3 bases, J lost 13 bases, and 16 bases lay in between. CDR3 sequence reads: CASSLIWDTVPLHF. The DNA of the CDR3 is TGTGCCAGCAGTTTGATATGGGATACAGTTCCCCTCCACTTT.

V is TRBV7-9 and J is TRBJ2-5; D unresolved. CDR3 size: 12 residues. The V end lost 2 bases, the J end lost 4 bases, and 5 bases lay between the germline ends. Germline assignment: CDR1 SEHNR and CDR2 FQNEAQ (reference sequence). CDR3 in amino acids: CASSLPGETQYF. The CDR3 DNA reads TGTGCCAGCAGCTTACCGGGAGAGACCCAGTACTTC.

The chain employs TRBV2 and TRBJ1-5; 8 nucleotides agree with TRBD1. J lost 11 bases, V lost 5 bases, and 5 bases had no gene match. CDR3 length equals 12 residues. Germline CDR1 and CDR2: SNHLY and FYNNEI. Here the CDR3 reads CASSMDRATQHF. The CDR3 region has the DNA TGTGCCAGCAGTATGGACAGGGCGACCCAGCATTTT.

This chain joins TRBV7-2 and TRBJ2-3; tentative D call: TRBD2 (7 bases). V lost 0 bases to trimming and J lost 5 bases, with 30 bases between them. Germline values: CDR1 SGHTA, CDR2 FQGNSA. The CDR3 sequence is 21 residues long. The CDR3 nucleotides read TGTGCCAGCAGCTTAGCCGAGGGGGGGAGGACGGGAGACCGATGGCGAGATACGCAGTATTTT. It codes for CASSLAEGGRTGDRWRDTQYF.

The CDR3 loop reads CASSLSVGKAFF. The CDR3, as DNA: TGTGCCAGCAGCTTAAGTGTGGGTAAAGCTTTCTTT. This chain links TRBV11-2 with TRBJ1-1; D remains ambiguous. CDR1 and CDR2 (germline): SGHAT, FQNNGV. This CDR3 is 12 amino acids long. The V and J ends lost 2 bases and 9 bases respectively, with 10 bases between them.

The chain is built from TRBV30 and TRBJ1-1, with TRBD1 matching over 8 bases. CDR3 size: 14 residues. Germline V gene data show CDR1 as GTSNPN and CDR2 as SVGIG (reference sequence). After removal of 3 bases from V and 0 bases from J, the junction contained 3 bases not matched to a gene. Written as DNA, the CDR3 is TGTGCCTGGAGATCGGACAGGGTGAACACTGAAGCTTTCTTT. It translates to CAWRSDRVNTEAFF.

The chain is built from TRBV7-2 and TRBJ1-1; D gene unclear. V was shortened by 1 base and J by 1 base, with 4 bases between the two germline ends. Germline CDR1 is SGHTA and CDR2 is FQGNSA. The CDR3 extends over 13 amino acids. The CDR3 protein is CASSLVQNTEAFF. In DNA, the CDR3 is TGTGCCAGCAGCTTAGTTCAGAACACTGAAGCTTTCTTT.

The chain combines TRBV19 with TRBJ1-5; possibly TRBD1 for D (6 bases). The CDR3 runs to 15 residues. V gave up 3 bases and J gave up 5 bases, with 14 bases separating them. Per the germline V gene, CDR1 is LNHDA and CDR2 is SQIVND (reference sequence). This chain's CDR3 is CASSILATGHQPQHF. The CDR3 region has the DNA TGTGCCAGTAGTATCTTAGCCACAGGGCATCAGCCCCAGCATTTT.